The clone carrying this TCR beta chain was recorded many times. Its antigen is not known. The sample comes from a study of T cells in Graves' hyperthyroidism and ophthalmopathy. Whole-study results and caveats: Researchers report that a 13 V-J model separated ophthalmopathy from stable hyperthyroidism.

V was cut by 3 bases and J by 2 bases, with 19 bases left in between. This CDR3 contains 17 residues. In germline, CDR1 is SGHAT, CDR2 FQDESV (reference sequence). Template material for amplifying TCR beta CDR3 regions consisted of RNA transcripts. The HTBI primer set served for first-round RT-PCR of the TCR CDR3. TCRdb reprocessed the multiplex PCR reads via MiXCR and lists one record per CDR3 protein. The table lists some 510,000 distinct CDR3 sequences, less than 25% of them singletons. A patient was excluded if there was uncontrolled infection, other autoimmune disease, pregnancy or lactation. For the diagnoses, clinical symptoms, serum thyroxine and TRAb, thyroid ultrasound and orbital computed tomography were used.

The gene calls are TRBV11-1 and TRBJ1-1, with a possible D match to TRBD1 (6 bases). Sequencing was done on a sample of blood. This TCR came from a man aged 18 to 30 with Graves' hyperthyroidism. The CDR3 protein is CASSFLGGVLLNTEAFF. For the CDR3, the DNA is TGTGCCAGCAGCTTCCTAGGGGGTGTACTGCTAAACACTGAAGCTTTCTTT.